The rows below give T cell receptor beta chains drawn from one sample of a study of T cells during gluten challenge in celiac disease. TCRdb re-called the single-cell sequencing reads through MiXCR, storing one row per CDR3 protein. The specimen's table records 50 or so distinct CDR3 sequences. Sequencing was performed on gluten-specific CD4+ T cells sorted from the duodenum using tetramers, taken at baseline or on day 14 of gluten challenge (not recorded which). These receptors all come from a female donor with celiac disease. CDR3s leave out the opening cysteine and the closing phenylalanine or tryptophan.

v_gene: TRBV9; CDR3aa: ASSVVGTSVDTQY
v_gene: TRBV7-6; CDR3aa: ASSLAAAGGTDTQY
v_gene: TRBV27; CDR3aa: ASSPLQRTEAF
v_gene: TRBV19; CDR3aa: ASTKGWSGELF
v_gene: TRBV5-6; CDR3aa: ARGLGGLNTEAF
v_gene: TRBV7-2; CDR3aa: ASSFRGGAGQPQH
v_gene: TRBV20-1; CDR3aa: SAKSGNTEAF
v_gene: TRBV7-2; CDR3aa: ASSIIAGGRRDARY
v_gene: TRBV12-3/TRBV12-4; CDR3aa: ASSLISSSGELF
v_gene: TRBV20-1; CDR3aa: SARKGAGGYYNEQF
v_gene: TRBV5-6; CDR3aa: ASCHRTEYSGNTIY
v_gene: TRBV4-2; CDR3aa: ASSLTPHQGEGELF
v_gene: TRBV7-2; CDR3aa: ASSIIAGGPPDTQY
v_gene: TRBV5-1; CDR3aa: ASSLAPLDTDTQY
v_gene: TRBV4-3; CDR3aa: ASSQAVGGALYGDTQY
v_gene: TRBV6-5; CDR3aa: ASSPLTGWGMGTEAF
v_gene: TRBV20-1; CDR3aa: SARDQQGDNSPLH